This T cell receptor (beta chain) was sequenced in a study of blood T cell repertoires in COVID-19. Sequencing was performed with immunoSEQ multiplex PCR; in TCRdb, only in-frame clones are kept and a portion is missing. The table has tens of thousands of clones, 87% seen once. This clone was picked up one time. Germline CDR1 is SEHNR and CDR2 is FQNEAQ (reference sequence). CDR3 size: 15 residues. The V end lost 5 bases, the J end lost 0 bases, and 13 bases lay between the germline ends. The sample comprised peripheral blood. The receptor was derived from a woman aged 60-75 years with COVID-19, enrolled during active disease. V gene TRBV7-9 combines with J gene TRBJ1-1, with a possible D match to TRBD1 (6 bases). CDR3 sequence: CASSPSGGLNTEAFF. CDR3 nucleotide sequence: TGTGCCAGCAGCCCCTCGGGGGGCTTGAACACTGAAGCTTTCTTT.